Sequencing of this TCR beta chain was carried out in a study of T cell responses to AZD1222 COVID-19 vaccine. General observations from the study: Epitopes outside B.1.351 and B.1.1.7 mutated regions reportedly drew nearly half of spike TCRs. The peak T cell response came first, and repertoires were sampled only after it. Across spike, vaccine-associated CD4 TCRs were found, dominant at 160-218 and 743-854. Most donors were white British and more were female, and clonal diversity was possibly underestimated.

Regarding this clone: The antigen remains undetermined.

Assay used: immunoSEQ multiplex PCR; TCRdb lists only in-frame clones, some missing. The sample lists approximately 180,000 clones, 80% to 95% occurring once. The germline V gene has CDR1 PRHDT and CDR2 FYEKMQ (reference sequence). This CDR3 region has 15 residues. With 6 bases clipped from V and 6 bases from J, the junction kept 9 bases outside the gene matches. The sample in question was peripheral blood, obtained 28 days after the second dose of the MenACWY control vaccine. The TCR was taken from an adult who received the MenACWY meningococcal vaccine as a control. This rearrangement joins TRBV13 to TRBJ2-1; TRBD1 aligns across 9 bases. CDR3 coding DNA: TGTGCCAGCAGAAGGGACAGGGATCTGGGCAATGAGCAGTTCTTC. It is translated as CASRRDRDLGNEQFF.